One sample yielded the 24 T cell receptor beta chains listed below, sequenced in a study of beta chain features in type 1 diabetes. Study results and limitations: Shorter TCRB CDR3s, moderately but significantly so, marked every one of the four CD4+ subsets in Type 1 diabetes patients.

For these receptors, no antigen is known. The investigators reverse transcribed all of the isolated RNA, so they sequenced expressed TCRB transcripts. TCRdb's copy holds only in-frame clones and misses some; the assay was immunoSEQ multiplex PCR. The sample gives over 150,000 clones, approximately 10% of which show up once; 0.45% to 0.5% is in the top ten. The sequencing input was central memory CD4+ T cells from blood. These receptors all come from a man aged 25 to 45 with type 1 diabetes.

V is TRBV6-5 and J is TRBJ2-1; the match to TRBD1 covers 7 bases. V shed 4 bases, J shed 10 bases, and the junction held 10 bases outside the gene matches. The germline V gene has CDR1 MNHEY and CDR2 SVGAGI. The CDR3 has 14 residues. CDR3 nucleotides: TGTGCCAGCAGTTCCACAGACAGGGCTGGCGAGCAGTTCTTC. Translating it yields CASSSTDRAGEQFF.

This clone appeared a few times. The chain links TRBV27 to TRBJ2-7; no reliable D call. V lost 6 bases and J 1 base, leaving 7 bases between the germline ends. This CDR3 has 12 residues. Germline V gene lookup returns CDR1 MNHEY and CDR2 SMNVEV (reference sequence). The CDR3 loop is CASSQSSYEQYF. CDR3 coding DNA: TGTGCCAGCAGCCAGTCTTCCTACGAGCAGTACTTC.

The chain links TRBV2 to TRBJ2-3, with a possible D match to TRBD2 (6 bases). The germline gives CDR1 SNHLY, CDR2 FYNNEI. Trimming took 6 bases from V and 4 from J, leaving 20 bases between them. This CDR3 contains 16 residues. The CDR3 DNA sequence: TGTGCCAGCAGCGGAGTAGCGGAAGCCGGCGCAGATACGCAGTATTTT. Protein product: CASSGVAEAGADTQYF.

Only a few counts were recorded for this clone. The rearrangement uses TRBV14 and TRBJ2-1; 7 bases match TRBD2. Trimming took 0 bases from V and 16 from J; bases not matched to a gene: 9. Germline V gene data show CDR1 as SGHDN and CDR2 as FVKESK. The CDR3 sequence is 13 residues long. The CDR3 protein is CASSQDPPTSYFF. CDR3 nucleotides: TGTGCCAGCAGCCAAGATCCACCGACTAGCTATTTCTTC. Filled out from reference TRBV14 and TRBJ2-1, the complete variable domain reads EAGVTQFPSHSVIEKGQTVTLRCDPISGHDNLYWYRRVMGKEIKFLLHFVKESKQDESGMPNNRFLAERTGGTYSTLKVQPAELEDSGVYFCASSQDPPTSYFFGPGTRLTVL.

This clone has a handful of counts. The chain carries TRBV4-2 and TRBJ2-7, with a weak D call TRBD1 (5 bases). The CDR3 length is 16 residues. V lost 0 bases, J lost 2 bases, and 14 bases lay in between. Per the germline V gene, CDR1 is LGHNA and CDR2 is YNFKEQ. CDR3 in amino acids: CASSQDRRRETYEQYF. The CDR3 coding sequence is TGTGCCAGCAGCCAAGATAGGCGCAGGGAAACCTACGAGCAGTACTTC.

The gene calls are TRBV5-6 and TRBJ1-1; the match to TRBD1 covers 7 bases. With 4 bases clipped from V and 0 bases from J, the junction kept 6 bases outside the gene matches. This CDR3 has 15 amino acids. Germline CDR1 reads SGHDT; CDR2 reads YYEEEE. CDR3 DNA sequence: TGTGCCAGCAGCCCGGGACAGAGAATGAACACTGAAGCTTTCTTT. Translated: CASSPGQRMNTEAFF.

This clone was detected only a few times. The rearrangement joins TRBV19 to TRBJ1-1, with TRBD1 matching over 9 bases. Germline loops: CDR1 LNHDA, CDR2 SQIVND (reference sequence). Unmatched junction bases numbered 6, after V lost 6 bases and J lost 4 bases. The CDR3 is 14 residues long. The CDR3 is CASRSGTGTTEAFF. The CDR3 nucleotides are TGTGCCAGTAGGTCCGGGACAGGGACCACTGAAGCTTTCTTT.

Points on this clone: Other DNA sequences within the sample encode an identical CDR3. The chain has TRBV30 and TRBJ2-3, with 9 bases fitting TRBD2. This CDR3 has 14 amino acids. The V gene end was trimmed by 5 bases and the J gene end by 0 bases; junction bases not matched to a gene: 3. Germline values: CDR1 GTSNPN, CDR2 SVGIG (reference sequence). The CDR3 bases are TGTGCCTGGGTCACTAGCGGGAGCACAGATACGCAGTATTTT. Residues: CAWVTSGSTDTQYF.

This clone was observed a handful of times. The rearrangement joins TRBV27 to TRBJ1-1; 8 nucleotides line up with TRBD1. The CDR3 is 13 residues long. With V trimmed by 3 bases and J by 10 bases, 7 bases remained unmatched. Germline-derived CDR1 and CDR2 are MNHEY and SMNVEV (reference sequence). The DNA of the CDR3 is TGTGCCAGCAGTTTCACGGGACAGGCAGGAGCTTTCTTT. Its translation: CASSFTGQAGAFF.

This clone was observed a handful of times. The CDR3 DNA reads as TGTGCCAGCAGTCCTGGAGGGACAGGGTCCCTTGAGCAGTACTTC. This codes for CASSPGGTGSLEQYF. The chain recombines TRBV7-2 with TRBJ2-7, with 9 bases fitting TRBD1. The CDR3 sequence is 15 residues long. V was clipped by 6 bases and J by 7 bases; unmatched bases: 13. Germline V gene lookup returns CDR1 SGHTA and CDR2 FQGNSA. Supplemented by reference TRBV7-2 and TRBJ2-7, the full variable domain reads GAGVSQSPSNKVTEKGKDVELRCDPISGHTALYWYRQSLGQGLEFLIYFQGNSAPDKSGLPSDRFSAERTGGSVSTLTIQRTQQEDSAVYLCASSPGGTGSLEQYFGPGTRLTVT.

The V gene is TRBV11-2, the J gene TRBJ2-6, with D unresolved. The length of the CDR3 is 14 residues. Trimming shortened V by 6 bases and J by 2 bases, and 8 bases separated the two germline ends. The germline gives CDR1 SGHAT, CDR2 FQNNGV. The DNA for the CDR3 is TGTGCCAGCAGGAAACTCGCTGGGGCCAACGTCCTGACTTTC. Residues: CASRKLAGANVLTF.

The CDR3 sequence is CASSPGRQETQYF. The DNA for the CDR3 is TGTGCCAGCTCCCCCGGGAGACAAGAGACCCAGTACTTC. The rearrangement joins TRBV2 to TRBJ2-5, with a tentative D call TRBD2 (6 bases). There are 13 residues in the CDR3. The V end lost 8 bases, the J end lost 2 bases, and 12 bases lay between the germline ends. Germline CDR1 reads SNHLY; CDR2 reads FYNNEI.

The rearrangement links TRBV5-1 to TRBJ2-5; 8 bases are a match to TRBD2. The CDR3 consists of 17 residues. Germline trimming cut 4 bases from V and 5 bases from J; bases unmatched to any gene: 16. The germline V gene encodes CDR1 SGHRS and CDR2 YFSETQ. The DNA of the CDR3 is TGCGCCAGCAGCGTCGTGGGGACTAGTTCGGTAGTTGAGACCCAGTACTTC. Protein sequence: CASSVVGTSSVVETQYF.

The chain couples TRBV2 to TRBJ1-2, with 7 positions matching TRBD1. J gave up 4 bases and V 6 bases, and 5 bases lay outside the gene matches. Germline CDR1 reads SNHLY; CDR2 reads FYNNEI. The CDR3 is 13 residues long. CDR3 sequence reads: CASSGQASYGYTF. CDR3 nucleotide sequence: TGTGCCAGCAGCGGACAGGCGTCCTATGGCTACACCTTC.

CDR3 coding DNA: TGTGCCAGCAGACAGGCCTACGAGCAGTACTTC. Encoded protein: CASRQAYEQYF. The chain carries TRBV28 and TRBJ2-7, with D possibly TRBD1 on 5 matching bases. V lost 6 bases and J lost 2, with 5 bases in between. The CDR3 runs 11 residues. The germline V gene encodes CDR1 MDHEN and CDR2 SYDVKM.

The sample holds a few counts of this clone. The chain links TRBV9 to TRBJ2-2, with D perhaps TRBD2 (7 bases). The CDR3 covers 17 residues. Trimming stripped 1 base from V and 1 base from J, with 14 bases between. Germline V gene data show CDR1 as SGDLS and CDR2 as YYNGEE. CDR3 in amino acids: CASSVTGGQMNTGELFF. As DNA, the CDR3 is TGTGCCAGCAGCGTAACCGGGGGGCAGATGAACACCGGGGAGCTGTTTTTT.

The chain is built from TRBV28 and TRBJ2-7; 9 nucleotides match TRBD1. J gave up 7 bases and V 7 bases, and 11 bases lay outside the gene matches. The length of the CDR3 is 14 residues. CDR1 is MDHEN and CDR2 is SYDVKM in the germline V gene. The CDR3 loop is CASNTGQGVREQYF. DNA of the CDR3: TGTGCCAGCAACACGGGACAGGGCGTGAGGGAGCAGTACTTC.

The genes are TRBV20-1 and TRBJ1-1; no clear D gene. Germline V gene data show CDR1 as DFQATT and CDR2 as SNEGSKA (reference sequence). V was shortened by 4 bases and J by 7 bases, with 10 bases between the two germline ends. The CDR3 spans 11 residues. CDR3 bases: TGCAGTGCTAAGGCGGGAGTTGAAGCTTTCTTT. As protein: CSAKAGVEAFF.

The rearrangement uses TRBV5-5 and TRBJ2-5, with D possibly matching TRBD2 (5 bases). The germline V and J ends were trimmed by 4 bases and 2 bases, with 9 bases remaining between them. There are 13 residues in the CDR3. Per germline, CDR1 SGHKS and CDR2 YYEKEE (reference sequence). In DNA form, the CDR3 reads TGTGCCAGCAGCAACCGGGGACAAGAGACCCAGTACTTC. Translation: CASSNRGQETQYF.

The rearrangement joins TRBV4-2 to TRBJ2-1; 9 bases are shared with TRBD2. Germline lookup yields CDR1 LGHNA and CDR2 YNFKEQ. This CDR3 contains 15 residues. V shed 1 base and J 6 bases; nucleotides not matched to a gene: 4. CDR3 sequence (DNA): TGTGCCAGCAGCCAAGGTAGCGGGAGTTCCAATGAGCAGTTCTTC. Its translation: CASSQGSGSSNEQFF.

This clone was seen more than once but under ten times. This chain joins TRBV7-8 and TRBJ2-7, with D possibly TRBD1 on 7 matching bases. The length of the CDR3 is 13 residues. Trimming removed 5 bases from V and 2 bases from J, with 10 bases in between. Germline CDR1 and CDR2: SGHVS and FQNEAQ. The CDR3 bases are TGTGCCAGCAGCCAGGGGGGAGCCTACGAGCAGTACTTC. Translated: CASSQGGAYEQYF.

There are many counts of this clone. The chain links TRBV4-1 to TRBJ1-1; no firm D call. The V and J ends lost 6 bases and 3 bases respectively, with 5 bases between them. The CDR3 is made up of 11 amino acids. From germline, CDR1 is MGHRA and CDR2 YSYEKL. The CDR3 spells CASRRDTEAFF. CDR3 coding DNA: TGCGCCAGCAGACGCGACACTGAAGCTTTCTTT.

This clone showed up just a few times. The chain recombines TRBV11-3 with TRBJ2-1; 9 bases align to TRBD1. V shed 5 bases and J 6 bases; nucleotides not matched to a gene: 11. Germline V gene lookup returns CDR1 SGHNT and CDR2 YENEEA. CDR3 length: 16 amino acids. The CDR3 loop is CASSTPFGDRANEQFF. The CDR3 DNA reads TGTGCCAGCAGCACACCATTTGGGGACAGGGCCAATGAGCAGTTCTTC.

The CDR3 coding sequence is TGTGCCAGCAGCCAAGGAGGACAGGGCCCCTACGAGCAGTACTTC. It specifies CASSQGGQGPYEQYF. This chain uses TRBV4-2 with TRBJ2-7, with 8 nucleotides matching TRBD1. This CDR3 is 15 amino acids long. Germline V CDR1 and CDR2: LGHNA, YNFKEQ. V gave up 1 base and J gave up 2 bases; unmatched junction bases: 4.